This T cell receptor (beta chain) stems from a study of blood T cell repertoires in COVID-19. Germline V gene lookup returns CDR1 SGHNT and CDR2 YENEEA. Trimming took 0 bases from V and 5 from J, leaving 5 bases between them. CDR3 length equals 12 residues. Ten or more counts support this clone. Generated by immunoSEQ multiplex PCR, the TCRdb table keeps only in-frame clones and is missing some. The sample lists 100,000 to 150,000 clones, approximately 81% seen once, with about 40% in the top ten. This TCR was sampled from a man aged 40-55 years with active or convalescent COVID-19. This chain links TRBV11-3 with TRBJ2-7; D gene unclear. The sequencing input was peripheral blood. Here the CDR3 DNA reads TGTGCCAGCAGCTTAGACGAGCACGAGCAGTACTTC. This encodes CASSLDEHEQYF.